The subject of this entry is one T cell receptor beta chain. This specimen comes from a study of cytomegalovirus exposure and HLA in healthy donors. Overall study context: In a later analysis, the roughly 130 validation repertoires were reported to have used the same platform as the 600 to 700 first-cohort repertoires.

V was shortened by 5 bases and J by 6 bases, with 13 bases between the two germline ends. The CDR3 has 13 residues. Germline V lookup: CDR1 MNHEY, CDR2 SVGAGI. Here immunoSEQ multiplex PCR was the method, and the copy in TCRdb shows in-frame clones only, minus some. Here the sample spans roughly 100,000 clones, approximately 90% being singletons. The chain is built from TRBV6-5 and TRBJ1-2, with a possible D match to TRBD1 (6 bases). Sequencing used PBMCs. The TCR was taken from a woman younger than 30 in good health and CMV-seropositive. The CDR3 here is CASSHGGANGYTF. CDR3 DNA: TGTGCCAGCAGTCACGGGGGGGCGAATGGCTACACCTTC.